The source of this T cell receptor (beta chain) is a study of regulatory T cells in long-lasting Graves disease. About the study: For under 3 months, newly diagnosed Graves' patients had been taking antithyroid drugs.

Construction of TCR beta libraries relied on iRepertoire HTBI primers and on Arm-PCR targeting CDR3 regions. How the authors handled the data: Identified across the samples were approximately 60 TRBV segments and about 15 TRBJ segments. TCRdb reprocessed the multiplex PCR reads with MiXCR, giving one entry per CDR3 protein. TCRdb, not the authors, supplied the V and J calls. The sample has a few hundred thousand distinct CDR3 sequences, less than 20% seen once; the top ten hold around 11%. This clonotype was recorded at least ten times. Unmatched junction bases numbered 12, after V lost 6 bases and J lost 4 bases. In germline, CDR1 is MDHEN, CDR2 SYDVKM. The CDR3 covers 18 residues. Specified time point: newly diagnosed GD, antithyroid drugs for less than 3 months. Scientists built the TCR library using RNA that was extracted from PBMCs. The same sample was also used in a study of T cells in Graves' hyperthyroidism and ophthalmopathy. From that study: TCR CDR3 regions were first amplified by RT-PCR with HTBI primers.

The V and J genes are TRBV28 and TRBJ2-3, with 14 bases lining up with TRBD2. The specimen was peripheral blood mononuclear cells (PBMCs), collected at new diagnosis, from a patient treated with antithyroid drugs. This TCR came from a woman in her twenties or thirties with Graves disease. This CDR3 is CASREPGLAGELADTQYF. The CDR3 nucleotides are TGTGCCAGCAGGGAACCGGGACTAGCGGGAGAGCTGGCAGATACGCAGTATTTT.